The 6 T cell receptor beta chains reported below all come from one sample, sequenced in a study of OX40 agonist ivuxolimab in advanced cancers. Some clones are missing from TCRdb's copy, which holds only in-frame ones; the method was immunoSEQ multiplex PCR. This sample has tens of thousands of clones, with 85% to 95% found just once. The specimen was CD4+ or CD8+ T cells sorted from blood, collected in a trial of the OX40 agonist ivuxolimab. Receptor source: an adult with an advanced solid tumor such as melanoma, head and neck, liver or kidney cancer.

The chain employs TRBV15 and TRBJ2-7; D uncertain. In germline, CDR1 is LNHNV, CDR2 YYDKDF (reference sequence). The CDR3 contains 14 residues. V was cut by 5 bases and J by 0 bases, with 11 bases left in between. CDR3 DNA: TGTGCCACCAGCCCCGGCGAGTTCTCCTACGAGCAGTACTTC. Its translation is CATSPGEFSYEQYF.

This clone came up once. The chain joins TRBV27 to TRBJ2-7; perhaps TRBD1 as D (5 bases). Germline V lookup: CDR1 MNHEY, CDR2 SMNVEV (reference sequence). With 7 bases removed from V and 3 bases from J, the gap between germline ends came to 19 bases. The CDR3 is made up of 15 amino acids. The DNA of the CDR3 is TGTGCCAGCACCCCGGCGCGAGCAGGGTACTACGAGCAGTACTTC. Translated: CASTPARAGYYEQYF.

This chain uses TRBV11-2 with TRBJ1-5, with a possible D match to TRBD1 (5 bases). Germline loops: CDR1 SGHAT, CDR2 FQNNGV. This CDR3 is 15 amino acids long. The V gene lost 1 base and the J gene lost 0 bases, with 7 bases spanning the gap. CDR3 loop: CASSLAGGSNQPQHF. In DNA, the CDR3 is TGTGCCAGCAGCTTAGCGGGGGGTAGCAATCAGCCCCAGCATTTT.

The V gene is TRBV5-4, the J gene TRBJ2-5; TRBD2 matches at 13 bases. V shed 0 bases and J 0 bases; nucleotides not matched to a gene: 11. Germline V CDR1 and CDR2: SGHNT, YYREEE (reference sequence). The CDR3 spans 20 residues. This chain's CDR3 is CASSLVGLAGDRPYQETQYF. The CDR3 DNA is TGTGCCAGCAGCTTGGTAGGACTAGCGGGAGACAGACCCTACCAAGAGACCCAGTACTTC.

V usage is TRBV6-5 and J usage is TRBJ1-2; 11 bases align to TRBD1. After removal of 0 bases from V and 7 bases from J, the junction contained 4 bases not matched to a gene. Germline-derived CDR1 and CDR2 are MNHEY and SVGAGI. CDR3 length: 15 residues. CDR3 DNA: TGTGCCAGCAGTTACTCGGGACAGGGGGGTAGTGGCTACACCTTC. Protein sequence: CASSYSGQGGSGYTF.

CDR3 bases: TGCGCCAGCAGCCAAGAGATCTCAGGGGTTGGGACCGGGGAGCTGTTTTTT. Residues: CASSQEISGVGTGELFF. The chain links TRBV4-3 to TRBJ2-2, with D perhaps TRBD1 (6 bases). V lost 0 bases, J lost 5 bases, and 16 bases lay in between. This CDR3 is built from 17 residues. Germline V CDR1 and CDR2: LGHNA, YSLEER.